This T cell receptor beta chain is from a study of tumor-infiltrating lymphocytes in oesophageal squamous cell carcinoma. TCRdb fed the PCR reads into MiXCR, producing one record per CDR3 protein. Of fewer than 15,000 distinct CDR3 sequences in the sample, approximately 52% were seen once. Per germline, CDR1 MNHEY and CDR2 SMNVEV (reference sequence). This CDR3 is 14 amino acids long. The sequencing input was normal esophageal tissue next to the tumor. The genes are TRBV27 and TRBJ2-5, with 11 bases matching TRBD2. The J call may be faulty, since TRBJ2-1 better matches the DNA end. The source of this sequence is a male donor with esophageal squamous cell carcinoma. CDR3 sequence (DNA): TGTGCCAGCAACCGACTAGCGGGATATAATGAGCAGTTCTTC. Protein product: CASNRLAGYNEQFF.